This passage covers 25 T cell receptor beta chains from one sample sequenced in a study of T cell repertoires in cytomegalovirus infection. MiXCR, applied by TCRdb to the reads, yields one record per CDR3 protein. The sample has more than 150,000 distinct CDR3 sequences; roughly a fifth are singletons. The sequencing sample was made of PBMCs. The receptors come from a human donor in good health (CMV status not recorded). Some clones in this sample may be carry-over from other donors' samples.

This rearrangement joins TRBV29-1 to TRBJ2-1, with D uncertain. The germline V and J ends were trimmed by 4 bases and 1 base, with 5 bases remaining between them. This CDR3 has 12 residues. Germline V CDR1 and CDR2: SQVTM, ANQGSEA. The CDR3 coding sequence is TGCAGCGTTGTACAGTCCTACAATGAGCAGTTCTTC. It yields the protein CSVVQSYNEQFF.

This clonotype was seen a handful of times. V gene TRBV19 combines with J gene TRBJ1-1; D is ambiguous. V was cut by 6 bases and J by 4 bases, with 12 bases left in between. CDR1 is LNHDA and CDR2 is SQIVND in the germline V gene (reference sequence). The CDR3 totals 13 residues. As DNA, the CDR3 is TGTGCCAGTAGCCTTATGGAGAGCACTGAAGCTTTCTTT. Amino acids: CASSLMESTEAFF.

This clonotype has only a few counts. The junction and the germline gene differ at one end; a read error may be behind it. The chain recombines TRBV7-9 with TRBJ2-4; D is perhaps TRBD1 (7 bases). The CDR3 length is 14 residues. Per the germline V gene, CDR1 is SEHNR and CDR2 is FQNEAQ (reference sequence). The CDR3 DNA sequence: TGTGCCAGCAGCCCGGGGGACAGCTTACGATGGGAGAACTTC. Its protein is CASSPGDSLRWENF.

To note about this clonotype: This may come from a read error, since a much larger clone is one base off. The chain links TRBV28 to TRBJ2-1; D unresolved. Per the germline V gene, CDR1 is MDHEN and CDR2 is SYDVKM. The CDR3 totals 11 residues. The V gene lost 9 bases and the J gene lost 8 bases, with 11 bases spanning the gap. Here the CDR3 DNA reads TGTGCCAGACAGAGCGAGGATGAGCAGTTCTTC. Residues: CARQSEDEQFF. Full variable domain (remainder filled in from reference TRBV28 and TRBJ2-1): DVKVTQSSRYLVKRTGEKVFLECVQDMDHENMFWYRQDPGLGLRLIYFSYDVKMKEKGDIPEGYSVSREKKERFSLILESASTNQTSMYLCARQSEDEQFFGPGTRLTVL.

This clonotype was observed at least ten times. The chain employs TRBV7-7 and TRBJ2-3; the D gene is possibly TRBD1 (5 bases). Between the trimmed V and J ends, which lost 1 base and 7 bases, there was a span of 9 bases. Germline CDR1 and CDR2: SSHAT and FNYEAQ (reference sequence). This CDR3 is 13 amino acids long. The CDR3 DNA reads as TGTGCCAGCAGCTTAGGGGGCTGGAATACGCAGTATTTT. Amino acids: CASSLGGWNTQYF. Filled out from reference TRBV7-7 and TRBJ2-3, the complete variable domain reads GAGVSQSPRYKVTKRGQDVTLRCDPISSHATLYWYQQALGQGPEFLTYFNYEAQPDKSGLPSDRFSAERPEGSISTLTIQRTEQRDSAMYRCASSLGGWNTQYFGPGTRLTVL.

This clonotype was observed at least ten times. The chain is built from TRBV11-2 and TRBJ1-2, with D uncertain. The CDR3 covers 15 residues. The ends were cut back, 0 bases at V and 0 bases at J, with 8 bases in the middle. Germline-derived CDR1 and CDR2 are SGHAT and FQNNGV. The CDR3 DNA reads TGTGCCAGCAGCTTAGAGGGTGCCGCTAACTATGGCTACACCTTC. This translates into CASSLEGAANYGYTF.

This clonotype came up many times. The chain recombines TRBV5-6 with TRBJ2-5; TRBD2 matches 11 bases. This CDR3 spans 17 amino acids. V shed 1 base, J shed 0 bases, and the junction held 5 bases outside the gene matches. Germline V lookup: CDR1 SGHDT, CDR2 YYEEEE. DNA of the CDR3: TGTGCCAGCAGCTTGAGGAGACTAGCGGGGAACCAAGAGACCCAGTACTTC. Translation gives CASSLRRLAGNQETQYF. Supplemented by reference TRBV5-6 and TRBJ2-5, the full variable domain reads DAGVTQSPTHLIKTRGQQVTLRCSPKSGHDTVSWYQQALGQGPQFIFQYYEEEERQRGNFPDRFSGHQFPNYSSELNVNALLLGDSALYLCASSLRRLAGNQETQYFGPGTRLLVL.

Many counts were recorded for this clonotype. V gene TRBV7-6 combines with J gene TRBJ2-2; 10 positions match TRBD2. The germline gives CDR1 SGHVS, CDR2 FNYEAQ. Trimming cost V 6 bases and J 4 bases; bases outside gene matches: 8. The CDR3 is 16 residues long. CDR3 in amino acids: CASSPTSGTITGELFF. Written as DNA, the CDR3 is TGTGCCAGCAGTCCCACTAGCGGGACGATCACCGGGGAGCTGTTTTTT.

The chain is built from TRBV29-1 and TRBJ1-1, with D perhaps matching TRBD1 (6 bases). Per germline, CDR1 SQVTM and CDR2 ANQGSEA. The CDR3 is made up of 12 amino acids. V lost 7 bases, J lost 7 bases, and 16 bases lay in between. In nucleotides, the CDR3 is TGCAGCGCCCTCCTGGACAGCGGTGAAGCTTTCTTT. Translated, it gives CSALLDSGEAFF.

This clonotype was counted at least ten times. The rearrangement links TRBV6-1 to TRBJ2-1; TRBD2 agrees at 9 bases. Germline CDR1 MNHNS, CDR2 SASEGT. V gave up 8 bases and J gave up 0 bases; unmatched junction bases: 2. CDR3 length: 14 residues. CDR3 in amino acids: CASGGGVSYNEQFF. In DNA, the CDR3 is TGTGCCAGCGGCGGGGGGGTCTCCTACAATGAGCAGTTCTTC.

CDR3 loop: CASSVDRPPVYF. The CDR3 DNA reads TGTGCCAGCAGTGTGGACAGGCCTCCAGTGTACTTC. This chain joins TRBV28 and TRBJ2-7, with 7 bases lining up with TRBD1. Germline V gene sequence: CDR1 MDHEN, CDR2 SYDVKM. The CDR3 extends over 12 amino acids. Trimming removed 5 bases from V and 12 bases from J; junction bases left unmatched: 10. Full variable domain (remainder filled in from reference TRBV28 and TRBJ2-7): DVKVTQSSRYLVKRTGEKVFLECVQDMDHENMFWYRQDPGLGLRLIYFSYDVKMKEKGDIPEGYSVSREKKERFSLILESASTNQTSMYLCASSVDRPPVYFGPGTRLTVT.

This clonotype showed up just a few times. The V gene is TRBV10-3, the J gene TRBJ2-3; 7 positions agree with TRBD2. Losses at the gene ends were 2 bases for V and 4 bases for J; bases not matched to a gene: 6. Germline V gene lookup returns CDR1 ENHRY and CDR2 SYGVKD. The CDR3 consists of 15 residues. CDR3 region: CAISERDYTPDTQYF. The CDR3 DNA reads TGTGCCATCAGTGAGCGGGACTATACTCCAGATACGCAGTATTTT.

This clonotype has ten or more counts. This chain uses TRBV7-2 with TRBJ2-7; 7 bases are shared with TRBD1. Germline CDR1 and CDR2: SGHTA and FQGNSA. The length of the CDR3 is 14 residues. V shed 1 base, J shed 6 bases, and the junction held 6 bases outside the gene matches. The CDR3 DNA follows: TGTGCCAGCAGCTTAGTCCGGGCAGGGGGCGAGCAGTACTTC. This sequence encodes CASSLVRAGGEQYF.

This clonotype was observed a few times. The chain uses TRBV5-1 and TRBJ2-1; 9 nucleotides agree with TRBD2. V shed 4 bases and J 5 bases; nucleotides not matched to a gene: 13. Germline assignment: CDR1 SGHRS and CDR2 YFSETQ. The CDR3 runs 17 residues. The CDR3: CASSGAVGTSGHNEQFF. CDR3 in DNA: TGCGCCAGCAGCGGTGCCGTAGGTACTAGCGGGCACAATGAGCAGTTCTTC.

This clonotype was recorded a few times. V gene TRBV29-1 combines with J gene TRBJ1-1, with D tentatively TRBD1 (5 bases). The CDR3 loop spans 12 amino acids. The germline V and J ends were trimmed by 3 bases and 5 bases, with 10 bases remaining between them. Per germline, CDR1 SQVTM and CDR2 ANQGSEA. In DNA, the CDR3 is TGCAGCGTTGATGGGGGAAATACTGAAGCTTTCTTT. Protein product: CSVDGGNTEAFF.

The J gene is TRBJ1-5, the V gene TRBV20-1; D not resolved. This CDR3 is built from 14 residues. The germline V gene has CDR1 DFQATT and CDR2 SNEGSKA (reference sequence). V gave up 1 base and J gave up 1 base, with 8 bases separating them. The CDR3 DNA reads TGCAGTGCTAGAGGTGCGGGGAGCAATCAGCCCCAGCATTTT. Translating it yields CSARGAGSNQPQHF.

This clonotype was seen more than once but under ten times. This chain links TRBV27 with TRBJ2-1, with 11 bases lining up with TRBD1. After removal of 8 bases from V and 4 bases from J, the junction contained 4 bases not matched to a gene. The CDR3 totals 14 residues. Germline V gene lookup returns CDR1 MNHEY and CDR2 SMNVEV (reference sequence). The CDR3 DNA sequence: TGTGCCAGCGGCCGGGACAGGGGGTACAATGAGCAGTTCTTC. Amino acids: CASGRDRGYNEQFF.

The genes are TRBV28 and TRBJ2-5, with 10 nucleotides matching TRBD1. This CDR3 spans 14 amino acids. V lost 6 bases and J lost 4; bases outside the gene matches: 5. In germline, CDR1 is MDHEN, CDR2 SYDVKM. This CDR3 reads CASRGTGEGETQYF. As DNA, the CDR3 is TGTGCCAGCAGAGGGACAGGGGAGGGAGAGACCCAGTACTTC.

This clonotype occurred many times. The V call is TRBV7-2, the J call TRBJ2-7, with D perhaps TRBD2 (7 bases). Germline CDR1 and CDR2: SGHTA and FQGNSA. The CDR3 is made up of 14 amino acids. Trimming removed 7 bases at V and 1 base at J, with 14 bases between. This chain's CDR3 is CASTWGGGSYEQYF. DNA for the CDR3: TGTGCCAGCACCTGGGGGGGCGGGTCCTACGAGCAGTACTTC. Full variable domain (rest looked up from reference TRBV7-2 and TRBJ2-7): GAGVSQSPSNKVTEKGKDVELRCDPISGHTALYWYRQSLGQGLEFLIYFQGNSAPDKSGLPSDRFSAERTGGSVSTLTIQRTQQEDSAVYLCASTWGGGSYEQYFGPGTRLTVT.

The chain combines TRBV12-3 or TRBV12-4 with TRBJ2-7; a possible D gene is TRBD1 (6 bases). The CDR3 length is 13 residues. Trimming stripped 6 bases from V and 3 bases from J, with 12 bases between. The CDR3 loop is CASREGQIYEQYF. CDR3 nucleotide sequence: TGTGCCAGCAGGGAAGGACAGATCTACGAGCAGTACTTC.

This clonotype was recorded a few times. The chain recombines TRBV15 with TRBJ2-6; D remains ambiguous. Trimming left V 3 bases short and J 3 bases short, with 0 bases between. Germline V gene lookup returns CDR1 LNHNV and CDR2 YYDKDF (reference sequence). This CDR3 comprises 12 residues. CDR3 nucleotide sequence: TGTGCCACCAGCAGTGGGGCCAACGTCCTGACTTTC. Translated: CATSSGANVLTF.

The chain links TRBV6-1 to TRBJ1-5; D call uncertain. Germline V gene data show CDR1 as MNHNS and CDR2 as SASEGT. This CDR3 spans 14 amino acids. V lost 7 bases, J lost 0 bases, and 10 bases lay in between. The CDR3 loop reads CASTEQSSNQPQHF. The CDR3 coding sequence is TGTGCCAGCACAGAACAGAGTAGCAATCAGCCCCAGCATTTT.

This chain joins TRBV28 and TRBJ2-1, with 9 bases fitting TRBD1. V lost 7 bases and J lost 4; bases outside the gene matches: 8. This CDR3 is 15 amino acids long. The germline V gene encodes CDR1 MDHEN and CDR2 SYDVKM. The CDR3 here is CASTQGQGPYNEQFF. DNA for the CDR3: TGTGCCAGCACCCAAGGACAGGGGCCATACAATGAGCAGTTCTTC.

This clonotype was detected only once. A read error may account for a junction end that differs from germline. The CDR3 bases are TGTTCCAGCAGCGATCAGGGATCTGGGGCCAACGTCCTGACTTTC. This gives the protein CSSSDQGSGANVLTF. This rearrangement joins TRBV7-3 to TRBJ2-6; possible D gene TRBD1, 5 bases. This CDR3 contains 15 residues. Germline lookup yields CDR1 SGHTA and CDR2 FQGTGA. The full variable domain, with the rest looked up from reference TRBV7-3 and TRBJ2-6, is GAGVSQTPSNKVTEKGKYVELRCDPISGHTALYWYRQSLGQGPEFLIYFQGTGAADDSGLPNDRFFAVRPEGSVSTLKIQRTERGDSAVYLCSSSDQGSGANVLTFGAGSRLTVL.

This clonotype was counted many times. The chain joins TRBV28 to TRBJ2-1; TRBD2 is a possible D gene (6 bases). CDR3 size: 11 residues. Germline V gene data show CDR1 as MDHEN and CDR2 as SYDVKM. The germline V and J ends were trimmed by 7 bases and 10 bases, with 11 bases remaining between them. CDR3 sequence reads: CASNTSPEQFF. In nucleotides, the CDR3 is TGTGCCAGCAACACTAGCCCCGAGCAGTTCTTC.